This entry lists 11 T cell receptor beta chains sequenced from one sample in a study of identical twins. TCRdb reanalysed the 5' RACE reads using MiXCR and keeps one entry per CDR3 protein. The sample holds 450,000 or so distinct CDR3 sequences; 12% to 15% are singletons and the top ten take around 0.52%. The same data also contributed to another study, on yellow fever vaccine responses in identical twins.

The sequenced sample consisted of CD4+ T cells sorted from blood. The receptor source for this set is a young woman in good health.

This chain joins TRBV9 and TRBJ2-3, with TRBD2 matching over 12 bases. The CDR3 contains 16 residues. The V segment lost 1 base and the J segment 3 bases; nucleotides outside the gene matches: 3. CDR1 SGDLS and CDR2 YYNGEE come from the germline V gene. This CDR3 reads CASSVIGTSGTDTQYF. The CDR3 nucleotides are TGTGCCAGCAGCGTAATCGGGACTAGCGGGACAGATACGCAGTATTTT.

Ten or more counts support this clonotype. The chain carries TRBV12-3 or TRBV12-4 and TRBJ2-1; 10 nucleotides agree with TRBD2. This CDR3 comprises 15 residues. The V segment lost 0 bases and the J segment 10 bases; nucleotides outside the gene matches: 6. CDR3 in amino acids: CASSLAASGSAEQFF. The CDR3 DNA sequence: TGTGCCAGCAGTTTAGCGGCTAGCGGGAGCGCCGAGCAGTTCTTC.

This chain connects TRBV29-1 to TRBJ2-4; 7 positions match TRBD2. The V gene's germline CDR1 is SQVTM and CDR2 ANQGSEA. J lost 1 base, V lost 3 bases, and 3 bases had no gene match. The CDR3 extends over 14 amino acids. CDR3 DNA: TGCAGCGTTGAGGGGCGGGAGGCCAAAAACATTCAGTACTTC. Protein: CSVEGREAKNIQYF.

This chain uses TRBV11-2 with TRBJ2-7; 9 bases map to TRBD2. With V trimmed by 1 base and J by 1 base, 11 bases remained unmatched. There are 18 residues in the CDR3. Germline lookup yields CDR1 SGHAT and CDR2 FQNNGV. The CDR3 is CASSLGAAGGPLSYEQYF. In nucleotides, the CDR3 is TGTGCCAGCAGCTTAGGAGCCGCGGGAGGGCCTCTTTCCTACGAGCAGTACTTC. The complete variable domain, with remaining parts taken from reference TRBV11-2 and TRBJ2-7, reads EAGVAQSPRYKIIEKRQSVAFWCNPISGHATLYWYQQILGQGPKLLIQFQNNGVVDDSQLPKDRFSAERLKGVDSTLKIQPAKLEDSAVYLCASSLGAAGGPLSYEQYFGPGTRLTVT.

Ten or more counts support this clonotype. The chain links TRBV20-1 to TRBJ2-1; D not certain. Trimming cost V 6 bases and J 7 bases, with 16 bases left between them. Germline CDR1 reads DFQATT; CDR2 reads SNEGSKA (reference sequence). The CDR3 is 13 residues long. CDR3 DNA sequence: TGCAGTGCGGTCAGCGCTCCGTGGAATGAGCAGTTCTTC. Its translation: CSAVSAPWNEQFF.

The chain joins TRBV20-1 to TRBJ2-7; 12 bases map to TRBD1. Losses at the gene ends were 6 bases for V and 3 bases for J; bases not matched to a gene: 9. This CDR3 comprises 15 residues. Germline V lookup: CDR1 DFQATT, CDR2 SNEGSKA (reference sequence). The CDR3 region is CSAPPGTGGGYEQYF. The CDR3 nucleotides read TGCAGTGCCCCGCCCGGGACAGGGGGCGGCTACGAGCAGTACTTC.

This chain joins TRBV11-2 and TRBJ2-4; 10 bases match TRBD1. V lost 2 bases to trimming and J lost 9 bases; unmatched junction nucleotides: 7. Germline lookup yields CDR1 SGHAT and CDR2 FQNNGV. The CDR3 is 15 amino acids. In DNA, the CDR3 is TGTGCCAGCAGCTTAAATGGACAGGGGGGGAGCATTCAGTACTTC. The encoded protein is CASSLNGQGGSIQYF.

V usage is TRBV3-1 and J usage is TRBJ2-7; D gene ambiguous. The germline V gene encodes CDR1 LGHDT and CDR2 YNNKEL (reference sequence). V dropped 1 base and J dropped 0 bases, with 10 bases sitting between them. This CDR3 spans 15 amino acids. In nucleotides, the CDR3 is TGTGCCAGCAGCCAAGGTTCCGCGAGCTCCTACGAGCAGTACTTC. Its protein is CASSQGSASSYEQYF.

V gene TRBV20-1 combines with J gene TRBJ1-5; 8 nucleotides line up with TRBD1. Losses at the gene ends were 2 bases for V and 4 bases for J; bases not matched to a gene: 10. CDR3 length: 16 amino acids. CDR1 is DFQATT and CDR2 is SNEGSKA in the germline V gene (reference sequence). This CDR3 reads CSARSRTGIGNQPQHF. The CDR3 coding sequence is TGCAGTGCTAGAAGCAGGACAGGGATAGGTAATCAGCCCCAGCATTTT.

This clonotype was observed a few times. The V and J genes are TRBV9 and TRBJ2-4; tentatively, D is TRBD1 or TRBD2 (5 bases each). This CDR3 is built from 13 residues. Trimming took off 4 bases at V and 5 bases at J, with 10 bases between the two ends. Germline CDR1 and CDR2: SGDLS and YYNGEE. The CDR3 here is CASSTGAQNIQYF. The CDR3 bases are TGTGCCAGCAGCACCGGGGCCCAAAACATTCAGTACTTC.

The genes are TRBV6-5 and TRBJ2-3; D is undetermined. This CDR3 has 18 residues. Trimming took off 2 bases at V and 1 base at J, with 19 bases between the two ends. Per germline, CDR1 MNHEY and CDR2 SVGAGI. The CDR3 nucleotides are TGTGCCAGCAGTTACATTAATGCGGTTATAGCCGGCACAGATACGCAGTATTTT. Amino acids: CASSYINAVIAGTDTQYF.